This TCR gamma chain is from a study of Vδ1+ human thymocytes (dated by TCRdb to 2016 to 2019). At the level of the whole study: As a data resource, the study described the mRNA-level TRG and TRD CDR3 repertoires found in highly purified Vdelta1+ thymocytes taken from young children. Validation of the multiplex-based CDR3 amplicon strategy against 5'RACE-based CDR3 amplicon generation methods had been performed previously. Overall study results and their limits: In contrast to oligoclonal peripheral blood repertoires, thymic TRG and TRD repertoires appeared to be highly polyclonal with Gaussian CDR3 length distributions. Because no clustering by age or sex was seen, donors were not stratified by age or sex in the analyses. Donors shared many TRG clonotypes (up to roughly 6.9x10^3), but TRD repertoires were essentially private, with at most 130 shared. Around 20% of thymic TRD sequences were found to be Vdelta2 (and few were Vdelta3) despite high sort purity, in contrast to peripheral blood Vdelta1+ controls. The authors advised highly purified populations and single-cell validation, since unexpected Vdelta2 sequences could cause misinterpretation of bulk repertoire data.

This clone has more than one count but fewer than ten. The clone's antigen remains unknown. One base away there is no much larger clone; base qualities are not given. Thymic samples were depleted of alphabeta T cells, then CD3+ TCRVdelta1+ TCRVdelta2- thymocytes were FACS-sorted. Sorted Vdelta1+ thymocyte purity ranged from roughly 97% to 99.6%. Thymic specimens were obtained from 8 paediatric patients, aged from 5 days to 15 months, who were undergoing corrective cardiac surgery. Thymic tissue was dispersed and mononuclear cells isolated on a Histopaque-1077 density gradient. The staining antibodies were anti-TCRVdelta1 clone TS8.2, anti-TCRVdelta2 clone B6, anti-CD3 clone HIT3a and anti-TCRalphabeta clone IP26. From a lookup of the germline V gene (reference sequence), CDR1 and CDR2 are VTNTFY and YDVSTARD. The CDR3 contains 15 residues, cysteine and phenylalanine counted. Only the CDR3 DNA stays, 45 bases, in frame from base 1. Clipping removes 0 bases from V and 11 bases from J, with 12 as the unmatched junction base count.

RNA was extracted with the RNeasy mini kit and reverse transcribed using Superscript III. To generate the CDR3 amplicons, a multiplex PCR was run using pooled V-gene forward primers together with a constant-region reverse primer that carried Illumina adaptor overhangs. Amplicons were gel-purified, then indexed with Nextera index primers over eight extra PCR cycles and purified with AMPure XP beads. Sequencing of the libraries was done on an Illumina MiSeq using paired-end 250 bp reads, dual indexing and an approximately 19% PhiX spike-in. Per the source publication's procedure: FastQC was used to check read quality, and ea-utils fastq-join was used to merge TRG read pairs. Sequences were annotated with IMGT/HighV-QUEST, keeping only productive sequences with unambiguous V-gene assignment; clonotypes were defined by identical CDR3 sequence. Downstream analysis used VDJtools 1.1.1, tcR 2.2.3, Treemap and vegan Shannon diversity in R 3.4.4. Public reads were reanalyzed in TCRdb with CATT, and rows carrying the same DNA were merged afterwards. The V and J calls and clone size are TCRdb's, not the authors'. Present in this sample are 30,000 to 45,000 gamma-chain clones, over 20% of which were seen just once. Around 1.9% of the sample comes from the top ten.

The sequence was collected from a girl under three years old who had congenital heart surgery. This receptor chain uses TRGV3 and TRGJP1. The sample consisted of Vdelta1+ gamma-delta thymocytes from the thymus. According to the study, the label for this sample's cell subset or site signals: FACS-sorted CD3+ TCRalphabeta- TCRVdelta1+ TCRVdelta2- thymocytes. The nucleotide sequence is given as TGTGCCACCTGGGACAGGCTCAACCCCAAGTGGTTCAAGATATTT. The translation is CATWDRLNPKWFKIF.